One TCR beta chain is described in this entry. As the sequencing template, cDNA was produced by extracting RNA and reverse transcribing it. Clones were sequenced by immunoSEQ multiplex PCR, and TCRdb holds only the in-frame ones, with some missing. The table has roughly 200,000 clones, about 55% seen once. The data originate from a study of CD8+ T cells in alopecia areata. V lost 5 bases and J lost 2, with 18 bases in between. From germline, CDR1 is SGDLS and CDR2 YYNGEE. The CDR3 sequence is 16 residues long. As for treatment: oral pan-JAK inhibitor, 5-10 mg twice daily. This sequence originates from a human donor with alopecia areata. The sample consisted of CD8+ T cells sorted from blood, taken at week 24, from a patient treated with tofacitinib. The chain joins TRBV9 to TRBJ2-3, with TRBD2 as a possible D gene (6 bases). The CDR3 spells CASSPGGTDLTDTQYF. CDR3 DNA sequence: TGTGCCAGCAGTCCCGGGGGTACCGACCTCACAGATACGCAGTATTTT.